The 21 T cell receptor beta chains below were found in one sample sequenced in a study of CXCR3-negative and CXCR3-positive naive CD8 T cells (dated by TCRdb to about 2019). Sequencing was carried out with a NextSeq 550. The Human TCR Profiling Kit (MiLaboratory) was used to make UMI-labeled 5' RACE TRB cDNA libraries. TCRdb reprocessed the reads, and each CDR3 protein sequence is entered once, without DNA. This specimen's table enumerates 30,000 to 40,000 distinct CDR3 sequences. The top ten clones comprise roughly 15% of the sample. The sequenced sample was memory CD8+ T cells from blood. The cell subset or site label for this specimen denotes: conventional CD8+ memory T cells (TMEM), sorted as controls. These receptors were collected from a human donor in good health. Some clones in this sample may be carry-over from other donors' samples.

This chain connects TRBV29-1 to TRBJ2-7; the TRBD2 assignment by TCRdb is unverifiable without DNA. The CDR3 loop spans 12 amino acids. The germline CDR1 and CDR2 sequences are SQVTM and ANQGSEA. The CDR3 sequence: CSVEGAGGEQYF.

This chain connects TRBV4-1 to TRBJ1-1; without DNA, the TCRdb call of TRBD1 cannot be checked. This CDR3 is 15 amino acids long. Per germline, CDR1 MGHRA and CDR2 YSYEKL. CDR3 sequence: CASSQSPGANTEAFF.

The chain uses TRBV7-6 and TRBJ1-1; TCRdb's D call, TRBD1, is unchecked because there is no DNA. This CDR3 spans 17 amino acids. CDR1 and CDR2 from the germline V gene are SGHVS and FNYEAQ. This CDR3 reads CASSSNRGGRGNTEAFF.

The chain uses TRBV4-3 and TRBJ2-7; the TCRdb call, TRBD1, lacks DNA for checking. Germline V CDR1 and CDR2: LGHNA, YSLEER. This CDR3 has 15 residues. The CDR3 protein is CASSQGGGGAYEQYF.

The rearrangement joins TRBV7-6 to TRBJ1-4. The CDR3 loop spans 13 amino acids. CDR1 is SGHVS, CDR2 FNYEAQ, per germline. CDR3 region: CASSLKTNEKLFF. Full variable domain (outside the CDR3, taken from reference TRBV7-6 and TRBJ1-4): GAGVSQSPRYKVTKRGQDVALRCDPISGHVSLYWYRQALGQGPEFLTYFNYEAQQDKSGLPNDRFSAERPEGSISTLTIQRTEQRDSAMYRCASSLKTNEKLFFGSGTQLSVL.

The chain is built from TRBV20-1 and TRBJ2-7; without DNA, the TCRdb call of TRBD2 cannot be checked. CDR1 is DFQATT and CDR2 is SNEGSKA in the germline V gene (reference sequence). The CDR3 spans 16 residues. The CDR3 is CSARELGLADPYEQYF.

The J gene is TRBJ1-3, the V gene TRBV20-1; absent DNA, TCRdb's TRBD1 call cannot be checked. The CDR3 has 17 amino acids. Germline loops: CDR1 DFQATT, CDR2 SNEGSKA (reference sequence). The CDR3 reads CSARASQGRVFGNTIYF.

CDR3 protein: CSVEAGFADTQYF. The V call is TRBV29-1, the J call TRBJ2-3. Germline V gene data show CDR1 as SQVTM and CDR2 as ANQGSEA. This CDR3 is built from 13 residues.

This chain links TRBV29-1 with TRBJ2-7. The CDR3 loop spans 12 amino acids. CDR1 is SQVTM and CDR2 is ANQGSEA in the germline V gene. CDR3 in amino acids: CSVDSGAYEQYF.

The V gene is TRBV29-1, the J gene TRBJ2-1; TCRdb's D gene call, TRBD2, goes unchecked for lack of DNA. The CDR3 runs 15 residues. Per the germline V gene, CDR1 is SQVTM and CDR2 is ANQGSEA. CDR3 amino acids: CSVELAGFSYNEQFF.

The chain has TRBV6-4 and TRBJ2-3. This CDR3 contains 15 residues. Germline lookup yields CDR1 MRHNA and CDR2 SNTAGT. This CDR3 is CDSSDSTSGTDTQYF.

The V gene is TRBV7-3, the J gene TRBJ2-3. This CDR3 has 15 amino acids. Germline V lookup: CDR1 SGHTA, CDR2 FQGTGA. CDR3 sequence reads: CASSLLDRQADTQYF.

The chain has TRBV20-1 and TRBJ2-7; as DNA is missing, the TRBD2 call by TCRdb cannot be tested. The CDR3 is 15 residues long. Germline CDR1 and CDR2: DFQATT and SNEGSKA (reference sequence). This CDR3 reads CSARGPTSGGDEQYF.

CDR3 loop: CASSHPRGDSTDTQYF. V is TRBV7-9 and J is TRBJ2-3; without DNA, the TCRdb call of TRBD1 cannot be checked. CDR1 is SEHNR, CDR2 FQNEAQ, per germline (reference sequence). This CDR3 has 16 amino acids.

This chain links TRBV7-9 with TRBJ1-4; TCRdb's D call of TRBD1 is untestable without DNA. Germline CDR1 reads SEHNR; CDR2 reads FQNEAQ (reference sequence). This CDR3 spans 16 amino acids. The CDR3 region is CASSASGWGTNEKLFF.

The chain joins TRBV7-6 to TRBJ2-1. The CDR3 has 11 amino acids. Germline V gene sequence: CDR1 SGHVS, CDR2 FNYEAQ. CDR3: CASSYSDEQFF.

This sequence joins TRBV28 and TRBJ2-5; with no DNA, the TCRdb D assignment of TRBD2 cannot be verified. The CDR3 spans 14 residues. Germline V gene data show CDR1 as MDHEN and CDR2 as SYDVKM. The CDR3 protein is CASSPGTSQETQYF.

CDR3 region: CASRFQGGTEAFF. The V and J genes are TRBV12-3 or TRBV12-4 and TRBJ1-1; TCRdb's D call of TRBD1 is untestable without DNA. The CDR3 is made up of 13 amino acids.

The chain couples TRBV6-4 to TRBJ2-1; TCRdb's D call, TRBD2, is unchecked because there is no DNA. The CDR3 extends over 15 amino acids. CDR1 MRHNA and CDR2 SNTAGT come from the germline V gene. The CDR3 sequence: CASSDISGGPDEQFF.

J is TRBJ2-4 and V is TRBV28; TCRdb calls TRBD1, which cannot be checked without DNA. This CDR3 region has 14 residues. Germline V CDR1 and CDR2: MDHEN, SYDVKM. The CDR3: CASSSRSPTNIQYF.

The rearrangement links TRBV29-1 to TRBJ1-2. There are 11 residues in the CDR3. Germline CDR1 SQVTM, CDR2 ANQGSEA. The CDR3: CSVLDGGGYTF.